This T cell receptor beta chain derives from a study of T cell responses to AZD1222 COVID-19 vaccine. Study observations and caveats: Clonal diversity may have been underestimated, and the donors were mostly white British, with more females than males. Across spike, vaccine-associated CD4 TCRs were found, dominant at 160-218 and 743-854. Once two AZD1222 doses were given, Spike-specific TCR breadth and depth went up.

Only in-frame clones appear in the TCRdb table, and some are missing; sequencing was by immunoSEQ multiplex PCR. The table lists about 61,000 clones, 81% of them singletons. Worth noting for this clone: Its antigen remains unidentified.

This CDR3 has 16 amino acids. Germline-derived CDR1 and CDR2 are ENHRY and SYGVKD. J was trimmed by 6 bases and V by 1 base; bases with no gene match: 7. This specimen consisted of peripheral blood, obtained 28 days after the second AZD1222 dose. V gene TRBV10-3 combines with J gene TRBJ2-1; 9 nucleotides line up with TRBD2. This clonotype originated in an adult who received the AZD1222 COVID-19 vaccine. The CDR3 region is CAISELPTSGGNEQFF. The CDR3 DNA reads as TGTGCCATCAGTGAGTTACCGACTAGCGGTGGCAATGAGCAGTTCTTC.